Presented here are 4 T cell receptor beta chains from one specimen sequenced in a study of blood T cells in healthy people across ages. Together with a sample-barcoded 5' primer, a J-beta primer mix was included in a second PCR lasting roughly 6 to 12 cycles. TCRdb reprocessed the 5' RACE reads via MiXCR and lists one record per CDR3 protein. The sample has approximately 690,000 distinct CDR3 sequences; roughly 50% are singletons. The sequenced sample was blood. These receptors were taken from a man between 60 and 75 years old in good health.

This clonotype was found once. V gene TRBV14 combines with J gene TRBJ2-2; D might be TRBD1 (5 bases). Looked up from germline, CDR1 is SGHDN and CDR2 is FVKESK. This CDR3 spans 16 amino acids. The V end was cut by 4 bases, the J end by 0 bases, with 12 bases between. The CDR3: CASSREKGSNTGELFF. CDR3 in DNA: TGTGCCAGCAGCCGAGAGAAGGGGTCGAACACCGGGGAGCTGTTTTTT.

The CDR3 DNA reads as TGCAGTGCCAGCCCAGCGGGGGTCACAGATACGCAGTATTTT. Protein product: CSASPAGVTDTQYF. The chain has TRBV20-1 and TRBJ2-3, with 8 bases lining up with TRBD2. With V trimmed by 6 bases and J by 2 bases, 7 bases remained unmatched. Germline V gives CDR1 DFQATT, CDR2 SNEGSKA (reference sequence). The CDR3 is 14 amino acids.

The chain combines TRBV5-1 with TRBJ2-5; TRBD1 agrees at 7 bases. CDR1 and CDR2 from the germline V gene are SGHRS and YFSETQ. Unmatched junction bases numbered 9, after V lost 5 bases and J lost 5 bases. This CDR3 is 14 amino acids long. CDR3 region: CASSATGVAETQYF. CDR3 in DNA: TGCGCCAGCAGTGCTACAGGGGTAGCGGAGACCCAGTACTTC.

In regard to this clonotype: This may arise from a read error, as a much more abundant clone is one base away. This rearrangement joins TRBV29-1 to TRBJ2-3; the D is unclear. The V end lost 4 bases, the J end lost 1 base, and 9 bases lay between the germline ends. This CDR3 has 13 residues. The germline V gene has CDR1 SQVTM and CDR2 ANQGSEA. The CDR3 nucleotides read TGCAGCGTTGGAGTCGCCGGCACAGATACGCAGTATTTT. It codes for CSVGVAGTDTQYF.